This T cell receptor beta chain came from a study of T-cell reconstitution after alpha-beta-depleted transplantation in children (dated by TCRdb to about 2016). About the full investigation: T-cell immune reconstitution after TCRalphabeta/CD19-depleted allogeneic hematopoietic cell transplantation in children was quantitatively tracked in the study by means of TCR repertoire profiling. General study outcomes and caveats: In some patients, high TCRbeta diversity at day 60 was attributed to recipient T cells and intrathymic progenitors that had survived conditioning. The apparently early alphabetaT-cell count recovery about two months after transplant was reportedly dependent on only several hundred rapidly expanded clones derived from non-depleted graft cells. The frequencies of hyperexpanded clones fell over the following months, and after one year, T-cell counts and TCRbeta diversity were mostly attributed to newly produced T cells.

This clonotype was seen only a few times. Its antigen remains unidentified. No base quality values were provided; no much bigger clone lies one nucleotide off. Library prep was done by PCR. Sequenced using an Illumina HiSeq 2500. To normalize quantification of the TCRbeta repertoire, the TCR libraries were built with molecular barcoding that relied on unique molecular identifiers. The raw public reads went through TCRdb reprocessing: fastp at Q25, MiXCR clone calling, in-frame beta chains kept. Each CDR3 protein appears once, grouped with its most common genes and DNA. Here the sample has fewer than 550,000 distinct CDR3 sequences; approximately 10% occur a single time. Together, the top ten hold 11% to 15% of the sample. The treatment or condition label, read with the paper, signifies: allogeneic hematopoietic cell transplantation with graft depleted of TCRalphabeta T cells and CD19 B cells. Transplant recipients were children who received TCRalphabeta/CD19-depleted allogeneic hematopoietic cell grafts.

The sequences come from PBMCs, mostly from graft donor cells, collected 180 days after TCRalphabeta/CD19-depleted stem cell transplant. The sequence was collected from a female patient between 2 and 10 years old who had a stem cell transplant for aplastic anemia, so the T cells may come from the graft donor.

The CDR3 in this case is CASSLQGGDKQFF. In nucleotides, the sequence is TGTGCCAGCAGCCTTCAGGGTGGGGACAAGCAGTTCTTC. The chain employs TRBV7-2 and TRBJ2-1; TRBD1 is perhaps the D gene, given 6 matching bases. The germline V gene sets CDR1 to SGHTA and CDR2 to FQGNSA. Taken from cysteine to phenylalanine, the CDR3 has 13 residues. The only DNA kept is the CDR3, 39 bases in frame from the first base. V and J lose 5 bases and 11 bases, and a span of 16 bases separates them.